The following is a TCR beta chain sequence with its context. Antigen: not known. Germline CDR1 reads SGHVS; CDR2 reads FNYEAQ. V was trimmed by 5 bases and J by 5 bases, leaving 15 bases between them. The CDR3 length is 15 residues. 5'RACE template switching generated TCR cDNA, adding a universal primer site and UMIs. TCRdb processed the 5' RACE reads anew with MiXCR; each CDR3 protein has one entry. Counted here are approximately 450,000 distinct CDR3 sequences, around 20% occurring once; the ten biggest clones make up roughly 19%. The data derive from a study of T cells after yellow fever vaccination. Broader study findings: A limited proportion of clonotypes was detected within both the CD4 and CD8 compartments.

The sample consisted of PBMCs, taken before the yellow fever booster vaccination. The chain uses TRBV7-6 and TRBJ2-2; no clear D gene. This clonotype originated in a man aged 18 to 30 who received the YFV17D yellow fever vaccine. In DNA, the CDR3 is TGTGCCAGCAGCGAAAACAGCCTTCGGACCGGGGAGCTGTTTTTT. Amino acid sequence: CASSENSLRTGELFF.